This T cell receptor beta chain is from a study of T-cell reconstitution after alpha-beta-depleted transplantation in children. Points from the study as a whole: About two months after transplant, alpha-beta T cells reportedly came from several hundred expanded graft clones. The main origin of T-cell counts and diversity one year after transplant was newly produced T cells. From surviving recipient T cells and thymic progenitors came the high day-60 TCRbeta diversity observed in some patients.

This clonotype occurred many times. Its antigen is not identified. The CDR3 spans 15 residues. After removal of 1 base from V and 3 bases from J, the junction contained 3 bases not matched to a gene. Germline-derived CDR1 and CDR2 are LGHDT and YNNKEL (reference sequence). During its preparation, the TCRbeta library received unique molecular identifiers. Using its own MiXCR run on the PCR reads, TCRdb lists one record per CDR3 protein. Counted here are approximately 30,000 distinct CDR3 sequences, less than 8.5% occurring once; the ten biggest clones make up 25% to 35%. The chain is built from TRBV3-1 and TRBJ2-7, with TRBD1 matching 10 bases. The clonotype comes from a child younger than two who had a stem cell transplant for acute myeloid leukemia, so the T cells may come from the graft donor. The sequenced sample was peripheral blood, obtained 60 days after TCRalphabeta/CD19-depleted stem cell transplant. CDR3 nucleotide sequence: TGTGCCAGCAGCCAAGCCGGGACAGGGGACTACGAGCAGTACTTC. It translates to CASSQAGTGDYEQYF.